The rows below give T cell receptor beta chains drawn from one sample of a study of CD8+ T cells in alopecia areata. Profiling relied on immunoSEQ multiplex PCR, and the TCRdb table lists in-frame clones only, not all of them. The sample carries roughly 200,000 clones, 50% to 60% recorded once. The material was CD4+ T cells sorted from blood, obtained at week 4, from a patient treated with tofacitinib. These receptors originate from a human donor with alopecia areata. Each CDR3 is given without its conserved first and last residue.

TRBJ1-3 TRBV29-1 SGTLTDTIY
TRBJ1-2 TRBV5-4 ASSLDRGLDGYT
TRBJ2-5 TRBV7-2 ASSQTGGGRGTQY
TRBJ2-5 TRBV27 ASSLRQSQETQY
TRBJ1-4 TRBV25-1 ASSGLQGSPNEKLF
TRBJ1-2 TRBV7-9 ASSLVGVNAMGYT
TRBJ2-6 TRBV29-1 SVEFRGAGANVLT
TRBJ2-5 TRBV30 AWSPQGRGTQY
TRBJ2-3 TRBV13 ASSLTGQSTDTQY
TRBJ2-3 TRBV4-3 ASSQAPAGGPGDTQY
TRBJ1-2 TRBV25-1 ASSEFKGLNYGYT
TRBJ2-5 TRBV5-6 ASSLSGGAGETQY
TRBJ2-7 TRBV7-2 ASSLALVGEQY
TRBJ1-1 TRBV7-2 ASSWDRPFPEAF
TRBJ1-4 TRBV30 AWSPGREKLF
TRBJ2-2 TRBV5-4 ASRPGTGKAGELF
TRBJ2-1 TRBV29-1 SVAASGAYNEQF
TRBJ1-1 TRBV29-1 SVSTGRGTEAF
TRBJ2-5 TRBV28 ASRSTGHQETQY
TRBJ1-6 TRBV25-1 ASSERQIRSPLH
TRBJ2-2 TRBV29-1 SVGGLKNSGELF
TRBJ1-2 TRBV27 ASSFWRGLGYT
TRBJ1-5 TRBV30 AWSWGQPNQPQH
TRBJ1-2 TRBV30 AWLTPGQGAYGYT
TRBJ2-5 TRBV9 ASSVSGVETQY
TRBJ1-2 TRBV30 AWSYGTGANYGYT
TRBJ2-5 TRBV5-1 ASSLTGRLQETQY
TRBJ2-7 TRBV18 ASSKGFEQY
TRBJ2-5 TRBV28 ASSSGLAGGQETQY
TRBJ1-2 TRBV7-9 ASGPGQGLDYGYT
TRBJ1-1 TRBV29-1 SGTGSGGTEAF
TRBJ2-4 TRBV28 ASRTGAPAKNIQY
TRBJ1-1 TRBV30 AWTQGLNTEAF
TRBJ1-1 TRBV27 ASSPGVSTEAF
TRBJ1-2 TRBV29-1 SVRNGGRGTGYT
TRBJ1-2 TRBV27 ASSPIERTGGGYT
TRBJ2-3 TRBV4-2 ASSQVSPLQGTQY
TRBJ1-6 TRBV4-2 ASSQGQELLLYNSPLH
TRBJ2-6 TRBV5-1 ASSLLSGANVLT
TRBJ2-7 TRBV29-1 SPTVSGGPPEQY
TRBJ1-5 TRBV4-1 ASSRTRDNQPQH
TRBJ1-1 TRBV29-1 SARVDTNTEAF
TRBJ2-3 TRBV5-1 ASSPWTGRTDTQY
TRBJ2-5 TRBV4-3 ASSHGQTQY
TRBJ2-5 TRBV28 ASSLDLGVQTQY
TRBJ1-4 TRBV29-1 SVEDCRFNEKLF
TRBJ2-1 TRBV4-3 ASSQPDSYNEQF
TRBJ2-1 TRBV11-1 ASSFGLAGLDEQF
TRBJ1-2 TRBV25-1 ASSEDHDYGYT
TRBJ2-3 TRBV30 AWSVNRGGRTDTQY
TRBJ2-7 TRBV9 ASSPSKVEYEQY
TRBJ2-1 TRBV27 ASRFAGGSYNEQF
TRBJ1-1 TRBV29-1 SVTTERTAF